This TCR beta chain was profiled in a study of cytotoxic CD8 clonotypes in ibrutinib-treated CLL. V gave up 0 bases and J gave up 4 bases; unmatched junction bases: 9. The V gene's germline CDR1 is SGHDN and CDR2 FVKESK. CDR3 length: 17 amino acids. Assay used: immunoSEQ multiplex PCR; TCRdb lists only in-frame clones, some missing. The sample includes around 150,000 clones, more than 65% of them seen just once. The sample in question was PBMCs, obtained after 12 months of ibrutinib treatment. V and J are TRBV14 and TRBJ2-1, with 7 bases that match TRBD2. The TCR originated in a human donor with chronic lymphocytic leukemia. CDR3 bases: TGTGCCAGCAGCCAAGATCTTAGGCCTAGCGGTTACAATGAGCAGTTCTTC. Translation: CASSQDLRPSGYNEQFF. The full variable domain, its missing parts supplied by reference TRBV14 and TRBJ2-1, is EAGVTQFPSHSVIEKGQTVTLRCDPISGHDNLYWYRRVMGKEIKFLLHFVKESKQDESGMPNNRFLAERTGGTYSTLKVQPAELEDSGVYFCASSQDLRPSGYNEQFFGPGTRLTVL.